This T cell receptor beta chain was identified during a study of radiation and T cells in renal cell carcinoma. Unmatched junction bases numbered 6, after V lost 1 base and J lost 6 bases. The CDR3 spans 15 residues. Germline V lookup: CDR1 MDHEN, CDR2 SYDVKM. Time point described: blood 2 weeks post-SBRT. The treatment here: 15 Gy SBRT to primary tumor, nephrectomy 4 weeks later. The tumor was a clear cell renal cell carcinoma. Study-level findings and limits: In blood, top tumor clones expanded by 2 weeks, shrinking by 4. Pretreatment tumor biopsies were lacking, so baseline clonotypes are unknown.

Only in-frame clones appear in the TCRdb table, and some are missing; sequencing was by immunoSEQ multiplex PCR. In the table there are tens of thousands of clones, about 80% of which are singletons. Remarks on this clone: Its antigen is as yet unknown.

This receptor was identified in a woman in her seventies with renal cell carcinoma. The starting material was blood, obtained from a patient whose treatment included radiotherapy and nephrectomy. The V and J genes are TRBV28 and TRBJ2-3, with TRBD2 matching over 8 bases. As DNA, the CDR3 is TGTGCCAGCAGTTTATCGGGACTAGGCTACGATACGCAGTATTTT. It specifies CASSLSGLGYDTQYF.